The 23 T cell receptor beta chains given below trace back to one sample, sequenced in a study of OX40 agonist ivuxolimab in advanced cancers. Profiled with immunoSEQ multiplex PCR; TCRdb holds only in-frame clones, not every one. The profile shows almost 70,000 clones, nearly 90% of them singletons. This material consisted of CD4+ or CD8+ T cells sorted from blood, taken in a trial of the OX40 agonist ivuxolimab. The receptors originated from an adult with an advanced solid tumor such as melanoma, head and neck, liver or kidney cancer.

The chain recombines TRBV11-2 with TRBJ2-1, with D perhaps TRBD1 or TRBD2 (6 bases each). Germline-derived CDR1 and CDR2 are SGHAT and FQNNGV. The CDR3 runs 16 residues. Trimming took off 3 bases at V and 7 bases at J, with 19 bases between the two ends. The CDR3 DNA sequence: TGTGCCAGCAGCTTCCTCGGGGGCAGTGATTTGAATGAGCAGTTCTTC. As protein: CASSFLGGSDLNEQFF.

This clone was observed once. The chain links TRBV11-3 to TRBJ1-4; TRBD1 aligns across 8 bases. CDR1 SGHNT and CDR2 YENEEA come from the germline V gene. This CDR3 has 17 amino acids. The junction had 13 bases not matched to a gene; V was cut back by 3 bases and J by 7 bases. This chain's CDR3 is CASSFGQGGSPPEKLFF. CDR3 nucleotide sequence: TGTGCCAGCAGCTTCGGACAGGGTGGAAGTCCTCCTGAAAAACTGTTTTTT.

This chain uses TRBV29-1 with TRBJ2-3, with 10 bases aligning to TRBD2. The CDR3 covers 14 residues. The V and J ends lost 7 bases and 4 bases, in that order; junction bases with no gene match: 8. From germline, CDR1 is SQVTM and CDR2 ANQGSEA. CDR3 amino acids: CSGSSGSGADTQYF. The CDR3 nucleotides are TGCAGCGGATCTAGCGGGAGTGGGGCAGATACGCAGTATTTT.

The rearrangement joins TRBV7-2 to TRBJ2-2; 7 bases are shared with TRBD1. The V segment lost 6 bases and the J segment 7 bases; nucleotides outside the gene matches: 11. This CDR3 region has 15 residues. The V gene's germline CDR1 is SGHTA and CDR2 FQGNSA. The CDR3: CASSTRQGRFGELFF. CDR3 nucleotide sequence: TGTGCCAGCAGTACCCGACAGGGAAGGTTCGGGGAGCTGTTTTTT. Based on the CDR3 plus reference TRBV7-2 and TRBJ2-2, the full variable domain is GAGVSQSPSNKVTEKGKDVELRCDPISGHTALYWYRQSLGQGLEFLIYFQGNSAPDKSGLPSDRFSAERTGGSVSTLTIQRTQQEDSAVYLCASSTRQGRFGELFFGEGSRLTVL.

Points on this clone: At one of its ends the junction is not consistent with the germline gene, which may arise from a read error. This sequence joins TRBV7-9 and TRBJ2-7, with 8 bases lining up with TRBD1. This CDR3 contains 11 residues. CDR1 is SEHNR, CDR2 FQNEAQ, per germline (reference sequence). Written as DNA, the CDR3 is TGTGCCAGCAGCTTGGACAGGGTCGGCGACTTC. Amino acid sequence: CASSLDRVGDF.

The V call is TRBV19, the J call TRBJ2-7; D call uncertain. The CDR3 contains 15 residues. In germline, CDR1 is LNHDA, CDR2 SQIVND (reference sequence). V lost 3 bases and J lost 2, with 14 bases in between. In DNA, the CDR3 is TGTGCCAGTAGTATCCAACCTGCGTATACCTACGAGCAGTACTTC. Protein: CASSIQPAYTYEQYF.

Concerning this clone: The sample has other DNA sequences that encode this CDR3 too. This chain links TRBV30 with TRBJ2-7; D uncertain. The CDR3 runs to 13 residues. Germline values: CDR1 GTSNPN, CDR2 SVGIG (reference sequence). The germline V and J ends were trimmed by 1 base and 0 bases, with 7 bases remaining between them. As DNA, the CDR3 is TGTGCCTGGAGTGACGGCAGCTCCTACGAGCAGTACTTC. Amino acids: CAWSDGSSYEQYF.

This clone is a singleton in its sample. The chain joins TRBV6-5 to TRBJ1-1; 7 bases align to TRBD1. CDR3 size: 13 residues. V was pared by 4 bases and J by 6 bases, with 5 bases of the junction left unmatched. Germline-derived CDR1 and CDR2 are MNHEY and SVGAGI. CDR3 nucleotide sequence: TGTGCCAGCAGTTTTAAAACAGGGGCTGAAGCTTTCTTT. Protein sequence: CASSFKTGAEAFF.

Of note for this clone: The junction differs from germline at one of its ends, possibly a read error. This chain links TRBV27 with TRBJ1-1; possibly TRBD1 for D (5 bases). The germline V gene has CDR1 MNHEY and CDR2 SMNVEV (reference sequence). The CDR3 runs to 15 residues. CDR3 in amino acids: CTSSLSTTVPYEAFF. As DNA, the CDR3 is TGTACCAGCAGTTTATCCACGACAGTTCCTTATGAAGCTTTCTTT.

The chain employs TRBV5-1 and TRBJ1-2; 9 bases are shared with TRBD1. Germline assignment: CDR1 SGHRS and CDR2 YFSETQ. V shed 3 bases and J 4 bases; nucleotides not matched to a gene: 1. CDR3 length: 13 residues. The CDR3 DNA is TGCGCCAGCAGCTGGGGACAGGGCTATGGCTACACCTTC. Translated, it gives CASSWGQGYGYTF.

This clone appeared a few times. Given a far larger clone just one base away, this is likely a sequencing read error. Other DNA sequences from this sample encode an identical CDR3 as well. J is TRBJ1-1 and V is TRBV6-5; D gene uncertain. This CDR3 region has 13 residues. Germline V CDR1 and CDR2: MNHEY, SVGAGI. V lost 5 bases to trimming and J lost 3 bases, with 10 bases between them. The CDR3 sequence is CASSPRGDTEAFF. The CDR3, as DNA: TGTGCCAGCAGTCCACGGGGTGACACTGAAGCTTTCTTT.

The chain combines TRBV18 with TRBJ2-1, with D tentatively TRBD1 (5 bases). The CDR3 is made up of 18 amino acids. V dropped 6 bases and J dropped 1 base, with 22 bases sitting between them. CDR1 is KGHSH, CDR2 LQKENI, per germline. CDR3 coding DNA: TGTGCCAGCTCCCGCATGGGGCTTCAATCGAGGTCCTACAATGAGCAGTTCTTC. Protein product: CASSRMGLQSRSYNEQFF.

The V call is TRBV11-2, the J call TRBJ1-5; D unresolved. The germline V and J ends were trimmed by 1 base and 5 bases, with 12 bases remaining between them. The CDR3 is made up of 15 amino acids. The germline V gene encodes CDR1 SGHAT and CDR2 FQNNGV. Here the CDR3 reads CASSLGAVRHQPQHF. The CDR3 DNA is TGTGCCAGCAGCTTAGGGGCGGTTCGCCATCAGCCCCAGCATTTT.

The rearrangement joins TRBV7-3 to TRBJ2-7; 8 positions match TRBD1. CDR1 and CDR2 from the germline V gene are SGHTA and FQGTGA. This CDR3 is 15 amino acids long. The V gene end was trimmed by 3 bases and the J gene end by 3 bases; junction bases not matched to a gene: 7. The CDR3: CASSFGPGQDYEQYF. Written as DNA, the CDR3 is TGTGCCAGCAGCTTTGGCCCGGGACAGGACTACGAGCAGTACTTC.

This rearrangement joins TRBV27 to TRBJ1-4; a possible D gene is TRBD1 (5 bases). Germline V CDR1 and CDR2: MNHEY, SMNVEV (reference sequence). The germline V and J ends were trimmed by 3 bases and 8 bases, with 19 bases remaining between them. The CDR3 spans 16 residues. The CDR3 region is CASSLLGPLGVEKLFF. DNA for the CDR3: TGTGCCAGCAGTTTGTTAGGCCCATTGGGGGTGGAAAAACTGTTTTTT.

The CDR3 region has the DNA TGTGCCAGCAGCTATGGCCATGTAGACACTGAAGCTTTCTTT. This gives the protein CASSYGHVDTEAFF. V gene TRBV5-4 combines with J gene TRBJ1-1, with D unresolved. Germline assignment: CDR1 SGHNT and CDR2 YYREEE (reference sequence). Trimming removed 3 bases at V and 3 bases at J, with 12 bases between. The CDR3 covers 14 residues.

V usage is TRBV5-5 and J usage is TRBJ1-1, with D possibly matching TRBD1 (5 bases). From germline, CDR1 is SGHKS and CDR2 YYEKEE (reference sequence). V was trimmed by 2 bases and J by 0 bases, leaving 11 bases between them. The length of the CDR3 is 15 residues. The CDR3 nucleotides are TGTGCCAGCAGCTTAGGACAAGGTCTGAACACTGAAGCTTTCTTT. As protein: CASSLGQGLNTEAFF.

Written as DNA, the CDR3 is TGTGCCAGCAGCTTCCGGGACAGGGACCACGAGCAGTACTTC. Its translation is CASSFRDRDHEQYF. The rearrangement links TRBV5-4 to TRBJ2-7; 9 bases match TRBD1. Germline V gene lookup returns CDR1 SGHNT and CDR2 YYREEE (reference sequence). This CDR3 spans 14 amino acids. The trim removed 2 bases at V and 5 bases at J, leaving 5 bases unmatched.

The chain's CDR3 is CASSRSGGQPQHF. The DNA for the CDR3 is TGTGCCAGTAGTAGGTCCGGAGGCCAGCCCCAGCATTTT. V is TRBV19 and J is TRBJ1-5, with D hard to call. Germline V gene lookup returns CDR1 LNHDA and CDR2 SQIVND (reference sequence). The CDR3 extends over 13 amino acids. Deletions cut 4 bases from V and 7 bases from J, with 11 bases between.

CDR3 region: CASSSRTGGMRDTEAFF. The CDR3 DNA reads TGCGCCAGCAGCTCGCGGACAGGGGGCATGAGAGACACTGAAGCTTTCTTT. The genes are TRBV5-1 and TRBJ1-1, with 11 bases aligning to TRBD1. After removal of 3 bases from V and 3 bases from J, the junction contained 10 bases not matched to a gene. This CDR3 is built from 17 residues. Germline CDR1 and CDR2: SGHRS and YFSETQ.

This rearrangement joins TRBV4-3 to TRBJ2-1; 7 bases line up with TRBD2. Germline V gene sequence: CDR1 LGHNA, CDR2 YSLEER. The CDR3 has 18 residues. With 2 bases clipped from V and 4 bases from J, the junction kept 14 bases outside the gene matches. The CDR3 loop reads CASSQKGEGPPPYNEQFF. The CDR3 DNA reads TGCGCCAGCAGCCAAAAAGGGGAGGGACCCCCTCCATACAATGAGCAGTTCTTC.

This chain links TRBV14 with TRBJ2-5; 8 nucleotides agree with TRBD2. The CDR3 contains 17 residues. Germline V lookup: CDR1 SGHDN, CDR2 FVKESK. V was clipped by 2 bases and J by 1 base; unmatched bases: 9. CDR3 nucleotide sequence: TGTGCCAGCAGCCAAAATCTTCTAGCGGGCTCCCAAGAGACCCAGTACTTC. It translates to CASSQNLLAGSQETQYF.

This clone was seen once. The chain recombines TRBV30 with TRBJ2-2; D is uncertain. Deletions cut 1 base from V and 1 base from J, with 7 bases between. Germline V gene data show CDR1 as GTSNPN and CDR2 as SVGIG (reference sequence). CDR3 size: 14 residues. The CDR3 DNA is TGTGCCTGGAGTGGTTCGATGAACACCGGGGAGCTGTTTTTT. Its protein product is CAWSGSMNTGELFF.